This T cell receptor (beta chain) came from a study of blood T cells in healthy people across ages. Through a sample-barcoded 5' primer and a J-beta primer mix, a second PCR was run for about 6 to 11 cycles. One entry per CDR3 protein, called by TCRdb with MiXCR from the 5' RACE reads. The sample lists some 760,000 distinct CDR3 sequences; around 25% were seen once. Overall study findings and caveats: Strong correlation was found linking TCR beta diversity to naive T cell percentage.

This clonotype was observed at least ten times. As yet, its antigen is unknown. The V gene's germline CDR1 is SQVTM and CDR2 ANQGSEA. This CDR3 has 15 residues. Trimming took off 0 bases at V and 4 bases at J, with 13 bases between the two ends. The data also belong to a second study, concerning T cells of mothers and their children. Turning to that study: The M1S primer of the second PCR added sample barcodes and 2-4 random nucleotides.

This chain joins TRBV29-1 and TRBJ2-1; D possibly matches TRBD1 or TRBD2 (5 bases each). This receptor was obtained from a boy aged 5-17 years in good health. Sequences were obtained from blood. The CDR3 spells CSVEDRGASYNEQFF. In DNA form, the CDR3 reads TGCAGCGTTGAAGATAGAGGGGCGTCATACAATGAGCAGTTCTTC.